This T cell receptor (beta chain) was observed in a study of shared clonotypes between healthy human individuals. Notes on the study in general: About 5% of naive CD4 clonotypes were shared across a handful of donors.

Germline V gives CDR1 SGDLS, CDR2 YYNGEE. V lost 3 bases to trimming and J lost 9 bases; unmatched junction nucleotides: 4. The CDR3 loop spans 15 amino acids. Regarding this clone: The antigen is undetermined.

Original methodology: ImmunoSEQ sequences covered only the junction and lacked quality scores; filtering therefore differed. Measured with immunoSEQ multiplex PCR; TCRdb has only the in-frame clones, and not every one. Clone size and the V and J calls come from that table; the DNA yielded D and trimming. The table has 550,000 to 800,000 clones, under 80% seen once. CD4+ cells yielded CD45RA+ naive and CD45RA-negative memory subsets. Material: memory CD4+ T cells sorted from blood. Subset meaning: CD45RA-negative fraction. This TCR was sampled from a woman in her twenties or thirties in good health. J is TRBJ2-3 and V is TRBV9; 16 bases fit TRBD2. CDR3 in DNA: TGTGCCAGCAGCGGGGGGACTAGCGGGAGGGGAACGCAGTATTTT. Translation: CASSGGTSGRGTQYF.